This is a list of T cell receptor beta chains from one sample in a study of shared clonotypes between healthy human individuals. Clones were sequenced by immunoSEQ multiplex PCR, and TCRdb holds only the in-frame ones, with some missing. The table records over a million clones, around three quarters of them present only once. Sequencing was done on a sample of memory CD4+ T cells from PBMCs. The receptors were sampled from a man aged 18 to 30 in good health. Some clones in this sample may be carry-over from other donors' samples. The CDR3 runs from the conserved cysteine through the conserved F or W. A D gene is named only where the DNA matches it firmly. Some rows have no size entry. The others give once, few or many, or a class for an expanded clone.

clone_size,j_call,d_call,v_call,cdr3_aa,cdr3_nt
few,TRBJ1-3,-,TRBV28,CASSPMDRGDTIYF,TGTGCCAGCAGTCCGATGGACCGAGGGGACACCATATATTTT
-,TRBJ2-7,TRBD1,TRBV18,CASSVNYRGSGEQYF,TGTGCCAGCTCAGTAAATTACAGGGGATCGGGGGAGCAGTACTTC
-,TRBJ1-1,TRBD1,TRBV5-1,CASSLGTGRGAFF,TGCGCCAGCAGCTTGGGGACAGGGCGGGGAGCTTTCTTT
-,TRBJ1-2,-,TRBV5-4,CASSKTNDGGYGYTF,TGTGCCAGCAGCAAAACCAACGACGGTGGATATGGCTACACCTTC
many,TRBJ2-7,TRBD2,TRBV20-1,CSAGTRGEQYF,TGCAGTGCTGGGACTAGGGGCGAGCAGTACTTC
few,TRBJ1-2,-,TRBV28,CASSLPSGNVRYTF,TGTGCCAGCAGTTTGCCCTCCGGGAATGTTCGCTACACCTTC
-,TRBJ2-7,TRBD2,TRBV5-1,CASSLAAASGAYEQYF,TGCGCCAGCAGCTTGGCCGCGGCTAGCGGAGCCTACGAGCAGTACTTC
-,TRBJ2-5,-,TRBV4-1,CASSQVEGLGSQYF,TGCGCCAGCAGCCAAGTGGAGGGGCTGGGGTCCCAGTACTTC
-,TRBJ2-7,TRBD1,TRBV10-1,CASSAAGGNEQYF,TGCGCCAGCAGTGCGGCAGGGGGCAACGAGCAGTACTTC
once,TRBJ2-4,TRBD1,TRBV19,CASSMGQGRNIQYF,TGTGCCAGTAGTATGGGACAGGGGCGGAACATTCAGTACTTC